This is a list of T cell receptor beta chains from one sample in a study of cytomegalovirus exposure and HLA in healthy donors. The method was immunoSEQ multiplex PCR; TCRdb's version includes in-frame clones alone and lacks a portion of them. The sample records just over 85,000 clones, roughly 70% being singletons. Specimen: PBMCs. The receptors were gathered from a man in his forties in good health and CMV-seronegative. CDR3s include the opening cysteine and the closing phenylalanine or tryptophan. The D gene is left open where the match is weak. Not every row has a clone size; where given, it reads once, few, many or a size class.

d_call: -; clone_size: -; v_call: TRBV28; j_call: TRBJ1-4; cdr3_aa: CASRGVTDEKLFF; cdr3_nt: TGTGCCAGCAGAGGTGTAACAGATGAAAAACTGTTTTTT
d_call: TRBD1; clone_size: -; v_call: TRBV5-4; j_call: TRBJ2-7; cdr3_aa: CASGPGTGFDEQYF; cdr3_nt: TGTGCCAGCGGACCTGGGACAGGGTTCGACGAGCAGTACTTC
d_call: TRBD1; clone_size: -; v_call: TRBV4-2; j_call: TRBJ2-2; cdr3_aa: CASSQEGWQGANTGELFF; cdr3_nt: TGTGCCAGCAGCCAAGAGGGTTGGCAGGGGGCGAACACCGGGGAGCTGTTTTTT
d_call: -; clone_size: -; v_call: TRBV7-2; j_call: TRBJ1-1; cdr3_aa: CASSLPAGATEAFF; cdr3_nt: TGTGCCAGCAGCTTACCGGCGGGGGCCACTGAAGCTTTCTTT
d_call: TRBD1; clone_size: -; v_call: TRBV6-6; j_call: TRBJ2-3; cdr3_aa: CASSYTTGPADTQYF; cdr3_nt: TGTGCCAGCAGTTACACGACAGGGCCGGCAGATACGCAGTATTTT
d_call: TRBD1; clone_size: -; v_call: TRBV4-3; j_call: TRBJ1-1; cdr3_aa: CASSQRDRETEAFF; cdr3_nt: TGCGCCAGCAGCCAGAGGGACAGGGAGACTGAAGCTTTCTTT
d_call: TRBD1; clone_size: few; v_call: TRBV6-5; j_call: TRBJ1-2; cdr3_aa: CASSPPGQLHGYTF; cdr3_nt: TGTGCCAGCAGTCCCCCGGGACAGCTTCATGGCTACACCTTC
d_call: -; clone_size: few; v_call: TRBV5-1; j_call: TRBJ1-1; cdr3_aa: CASMEVGITEAFF; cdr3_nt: TGCGCCAGCATGGAGGTTGGAATAACTGAAGCTTTCTTT
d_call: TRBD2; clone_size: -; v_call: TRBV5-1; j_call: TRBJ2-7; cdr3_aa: CASSLGTSGVYEQYF; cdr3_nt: TGCGCCAGCAGCTTGGGGACTAGCGGGGTGTACGAGCAGTACTTC
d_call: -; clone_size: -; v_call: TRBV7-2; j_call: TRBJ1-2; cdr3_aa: CASSPNRDHNYGYTF; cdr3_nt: TGTGCCAGCAGCCCGAACAGGGACCATAACTATGGCTACACCTTC
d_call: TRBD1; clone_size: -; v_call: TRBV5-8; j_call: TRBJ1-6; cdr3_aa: CASSLEWTGHF; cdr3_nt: TGTGCCAGCAGCTTGGAATGGACAGGTCACTTT
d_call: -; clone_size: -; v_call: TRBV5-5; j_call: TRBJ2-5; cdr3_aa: CASSSLAETQYF; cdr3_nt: TGTGCCAGCAGCTCTTTAGCTGAGACCCAGTACTTC